This T cell receptor (beta chain) was obtained from a study of cytomegalovirus exposure and HLA in healthy donors. Details on this clone: The antigen remains unidentified.

Study-level results: As was reported, the HLA-A and HLA-B alleles of most subjects were accurately predicted from TCR beta sequences. Several of the most significant clusters appeared, in a later analysis, to be linked to common viral pathogens. Cytomegalovirus status, reportedly, was diagnosed with high specificity and sensitivity by the classifier. Specific recognition of CMV antigens was confirmed in vitro for a few chains (all CMV-associated).

Trimming took 7 bases from V and 2 from J; bases not matched to a gene: 1. The CDR3 runs to 13 residues. Germline V gene sequence: CDR1 SQVTM, CDR2 ANQGSEA. The PCR ran on 60 Vbeta and 13 Jbeta primers. Sequenced by immunoSEQ multiplex PCR; TCRdb stores in-frame clones only, minus some. This sample has 110,000 to 150,000 clones, with approximately 73% found just once. This TCR derives from a middle-aged woman in good health and CMV-seronegative. V is TRBV29-1 and J is TRBJ2-1, with 11 bases fitting TRBD2. The specimen sequenced was PBMCs. This CDR3 reads CSGGLAAYNEQFF. CDR3 nucleotide sequence: TGCAGCGGGGGACTAGCGGCCTACAATGAGCAGTTCTTC.